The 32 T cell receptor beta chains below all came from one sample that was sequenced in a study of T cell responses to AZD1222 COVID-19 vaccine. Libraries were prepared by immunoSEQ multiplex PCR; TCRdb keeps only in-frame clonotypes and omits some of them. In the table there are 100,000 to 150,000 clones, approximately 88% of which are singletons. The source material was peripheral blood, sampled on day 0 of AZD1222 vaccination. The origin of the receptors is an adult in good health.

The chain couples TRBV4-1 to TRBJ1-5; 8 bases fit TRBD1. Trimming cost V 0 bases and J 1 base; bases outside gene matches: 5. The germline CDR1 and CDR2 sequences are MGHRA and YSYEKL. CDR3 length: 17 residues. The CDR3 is CASSQDEDRASNQPQHF. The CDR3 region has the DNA TGCGCCAGCAGCCAAGACGAGGACAGGGCCAGCAATCAGCCCCAGCATTTT.

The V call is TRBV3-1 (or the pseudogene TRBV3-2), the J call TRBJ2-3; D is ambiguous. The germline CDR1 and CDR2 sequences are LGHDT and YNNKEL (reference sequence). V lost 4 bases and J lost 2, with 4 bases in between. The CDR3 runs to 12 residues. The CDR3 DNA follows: TGTGCCAGCAGCCTCCACACAGATACGCAGTATTTT. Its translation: CASSLHTDTQYF.

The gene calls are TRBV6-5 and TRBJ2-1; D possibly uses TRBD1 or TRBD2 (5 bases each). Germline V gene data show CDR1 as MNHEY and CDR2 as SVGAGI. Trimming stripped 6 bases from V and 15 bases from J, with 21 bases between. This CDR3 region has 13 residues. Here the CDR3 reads CASRNSRDGAPFF. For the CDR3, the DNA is TGTGCCAGCAGAAATAGCCGGGACGGCGCACCGTTCTTC.

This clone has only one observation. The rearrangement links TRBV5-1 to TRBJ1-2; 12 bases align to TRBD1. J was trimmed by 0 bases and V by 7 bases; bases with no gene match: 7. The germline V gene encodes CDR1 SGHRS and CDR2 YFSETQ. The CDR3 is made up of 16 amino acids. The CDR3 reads CASWPGQGAPNYGYTF. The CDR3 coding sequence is TGCGCCAGCTGGCCGGGACAGGGGGCACCTAACTATGGCTACACCTTC. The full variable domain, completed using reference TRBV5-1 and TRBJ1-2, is KAGVTQTPRYLIKTRGQQVTLSCSPISGHRSVSWYQQTPGQGLQFLFEYFSETQRNKGNFPGRFSGRQFSNSRSEMNVSTLELGDSALYLCASWPGQGAPNYGYTFGSGTRLTVV.

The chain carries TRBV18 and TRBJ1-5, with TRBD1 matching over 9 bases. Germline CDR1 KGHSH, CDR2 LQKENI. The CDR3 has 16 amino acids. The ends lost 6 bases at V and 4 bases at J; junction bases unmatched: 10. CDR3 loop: CASSRRTGDGNQPQHF. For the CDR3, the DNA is TGTGCCAGCTCCCGCCGGACAGGGGATGGGAATCAGCCCCAGCATTTT. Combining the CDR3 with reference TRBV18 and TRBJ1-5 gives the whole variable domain NAGVMQNPRHLVRRRGQEARLRCSPMKGHSHVYWYRQLPEEGLKFMVYLQKENIIDESGMPKERFSAEFPKEGPSILRIQQVVRGDSAAYFCASSRRTGDGNQPQHFGDGTRLSIL.

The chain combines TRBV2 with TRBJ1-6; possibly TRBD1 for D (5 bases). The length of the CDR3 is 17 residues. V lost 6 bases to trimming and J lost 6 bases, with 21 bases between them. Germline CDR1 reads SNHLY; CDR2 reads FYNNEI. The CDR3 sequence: CASRVQGVGGGNSPLHF. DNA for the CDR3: TGTGCCAGCAGGGTCCAAGGCGTCGGGGGGGGTAATTCACCCCTCCACTTT.

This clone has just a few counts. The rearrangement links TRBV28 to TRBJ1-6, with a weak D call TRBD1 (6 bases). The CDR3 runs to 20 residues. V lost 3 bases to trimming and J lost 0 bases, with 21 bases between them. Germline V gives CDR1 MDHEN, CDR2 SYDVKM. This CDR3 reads CASSFLGAGTGSSYNSPLHF. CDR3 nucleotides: TGTGCCAGCAGTTTTTTGGGGGCAGGGACGGGTAGCTCCTATAATTCACCCCTCCACTTT.

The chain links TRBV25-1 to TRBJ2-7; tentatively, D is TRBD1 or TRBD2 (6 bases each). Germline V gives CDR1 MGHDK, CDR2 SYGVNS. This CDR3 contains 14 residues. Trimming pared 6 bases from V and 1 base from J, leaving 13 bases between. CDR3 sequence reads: CASRPQGGSYEQYF. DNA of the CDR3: TGTGCCAGCAGGCCCCAAGGGGGGTCCTACGAGCAGTACTTC.

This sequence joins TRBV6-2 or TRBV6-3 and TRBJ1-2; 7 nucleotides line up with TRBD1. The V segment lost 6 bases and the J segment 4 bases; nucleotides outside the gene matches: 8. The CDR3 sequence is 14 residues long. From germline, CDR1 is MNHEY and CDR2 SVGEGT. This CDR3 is CASSSGQAIYGYTF. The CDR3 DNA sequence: TGTGCCAGCAGCTCAGGACAGGCGATCTATGGCTACACCTTC.

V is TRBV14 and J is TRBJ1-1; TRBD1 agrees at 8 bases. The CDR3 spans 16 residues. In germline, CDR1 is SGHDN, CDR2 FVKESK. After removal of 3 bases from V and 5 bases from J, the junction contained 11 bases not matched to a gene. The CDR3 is CASSQNRQGRGTEAFF. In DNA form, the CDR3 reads TGTGCCAGCAGCCAGAATAGACAGGGGAGAGGGACTGAAGCTTTCTTT. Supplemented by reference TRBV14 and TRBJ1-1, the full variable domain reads EAGVTQFPSHSVIEKGQTVTLRCDPISGHDNLYWYRRVMGKEIKFLLHFVKESKQDESGMPNNRFLAERTGGTYSTLKVQPAELEDSGVYFCASSQNRQGRGTEAFFGQGTRLTVV.

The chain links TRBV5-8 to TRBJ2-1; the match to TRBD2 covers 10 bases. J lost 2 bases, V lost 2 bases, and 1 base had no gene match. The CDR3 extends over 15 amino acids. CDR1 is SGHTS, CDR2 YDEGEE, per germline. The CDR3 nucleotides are TGTGCCAGCAGCTTCGGACTAGCGGCCTACAATGAGCAGTTCTTC. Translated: CASSFGLAAYNEQFF.

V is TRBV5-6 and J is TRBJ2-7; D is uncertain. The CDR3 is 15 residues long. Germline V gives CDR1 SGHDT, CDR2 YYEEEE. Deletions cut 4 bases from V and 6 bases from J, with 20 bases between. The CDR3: CASSPWSRPMGEQYF. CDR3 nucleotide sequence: TGTGCCAGCAGCCCTTGGTCGCGTCCTATGGGCGAGCAGTACTTC.

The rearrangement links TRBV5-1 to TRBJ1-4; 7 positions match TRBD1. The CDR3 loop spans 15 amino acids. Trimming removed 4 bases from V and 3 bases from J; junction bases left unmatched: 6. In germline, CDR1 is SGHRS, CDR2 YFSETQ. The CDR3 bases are TGCGCCAGCAGCCCACAGGGGACCGCTAATGAAAAACTGTTTTTT. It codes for CASSPQGTANEKLFF.

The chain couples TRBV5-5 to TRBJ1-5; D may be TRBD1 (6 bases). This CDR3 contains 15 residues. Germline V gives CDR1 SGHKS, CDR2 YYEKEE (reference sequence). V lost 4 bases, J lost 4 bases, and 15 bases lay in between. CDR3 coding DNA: TGTGCCAGCAGCCCCTTCGGACAGTCTAATCAGCCCCAGCATTTT. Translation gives CASSPFGQSNQPQHF. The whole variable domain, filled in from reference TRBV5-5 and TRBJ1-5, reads DAGVTQSPTHLIKTRGQQVTLRCSPISGHKSVSWYQQVLGQGPQFIFQYYEKEERGRGNFPDRFSARQFPNYSSELNVNALLLGDSALYLCASSPFGQSNQPQHFGDGTRLSIL.

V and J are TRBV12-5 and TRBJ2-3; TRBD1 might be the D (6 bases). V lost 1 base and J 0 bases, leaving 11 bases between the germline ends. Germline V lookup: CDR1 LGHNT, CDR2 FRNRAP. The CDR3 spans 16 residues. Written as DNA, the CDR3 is TGTGCTAGTGGTTTGGGGGACACCGCTAGCACAGATACGCAGTATTTT. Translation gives CASGLGDTASTDTQYF.

The CDR3 DNA reads TGTGCCAGCTCACCAATGACAGGGAGCGACACTGAAGCTTTCTTT. The encoded protein is CASSPMTGSDTEAFF. The genes are TRBV18 and TRBJ1-1; 7 nucleotides line up with TRBD1. The CDR3 spans 15 residues. The V and J ends lost 2 bases and 3 bases, in that order; junction bases with no gene match: 6. The germline CDR1 and CDR2 sequences are KGHSH and LQKENI.

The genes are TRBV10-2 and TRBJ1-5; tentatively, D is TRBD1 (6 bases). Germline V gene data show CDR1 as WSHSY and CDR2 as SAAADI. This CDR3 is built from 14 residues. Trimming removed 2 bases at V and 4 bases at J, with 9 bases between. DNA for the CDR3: TGCGCCAGCAGTGAGGCCAGGGGAAATCAGCCCCAGCATTTT. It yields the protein CASSEARGNQPQHF.

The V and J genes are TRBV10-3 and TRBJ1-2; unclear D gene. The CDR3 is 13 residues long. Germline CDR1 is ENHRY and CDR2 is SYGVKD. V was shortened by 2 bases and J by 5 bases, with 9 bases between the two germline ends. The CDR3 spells CAISEGNRYGYTF. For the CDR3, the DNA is TGTGCCATCAGTGAGGGGAATAGGTATGGCTACACCTTC.

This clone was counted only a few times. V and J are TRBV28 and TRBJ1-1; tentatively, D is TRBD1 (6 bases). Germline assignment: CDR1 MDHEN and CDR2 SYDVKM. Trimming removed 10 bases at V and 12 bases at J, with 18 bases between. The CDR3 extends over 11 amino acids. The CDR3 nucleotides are TGTGCCACCCACAGGGAACTCATCCCTTTCTTT. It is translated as CATHRELIPFF.

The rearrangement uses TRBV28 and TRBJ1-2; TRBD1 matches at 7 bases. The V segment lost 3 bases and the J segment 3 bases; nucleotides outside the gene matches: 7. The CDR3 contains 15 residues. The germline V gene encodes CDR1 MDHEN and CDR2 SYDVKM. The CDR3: CASSLTGLVDYGYTF. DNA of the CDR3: TGTGCCAGCAGTTTGACAGGGTTGGTAGACTATGGCTACACCTTC.

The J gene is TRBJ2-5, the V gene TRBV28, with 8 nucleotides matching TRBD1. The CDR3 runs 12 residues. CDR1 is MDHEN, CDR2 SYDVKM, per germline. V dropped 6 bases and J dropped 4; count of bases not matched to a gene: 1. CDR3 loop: CASRQGVETQYF. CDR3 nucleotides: TGTGCCAGCAGACAGGGGGTAGAGACCCAGTACTTC.

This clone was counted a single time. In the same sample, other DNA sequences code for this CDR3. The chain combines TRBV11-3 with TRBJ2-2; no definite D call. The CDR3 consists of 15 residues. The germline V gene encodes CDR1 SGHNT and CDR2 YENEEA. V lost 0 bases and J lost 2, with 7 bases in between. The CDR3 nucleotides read TGTGCCAGCAGCTTAGATGGTGGAAACACCGGGGAGCTGTTTTTT. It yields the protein CASSLDGGNTGELFF.

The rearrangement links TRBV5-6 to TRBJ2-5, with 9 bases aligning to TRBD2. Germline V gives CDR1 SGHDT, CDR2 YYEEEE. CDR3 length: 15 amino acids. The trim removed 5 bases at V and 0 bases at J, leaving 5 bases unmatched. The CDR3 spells CASSRLAGDQETQYF. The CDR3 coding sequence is TGTGCCAGCAGTCGTTTAGCGGGGGACCAAGAGACCCAGTACTTC. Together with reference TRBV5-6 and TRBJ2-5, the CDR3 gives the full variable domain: DAGVTQSPTHLIKTRGQQVTLRCSPKSGHDTVSWYQQALGQGPQFIFQYYEEEERQRGNFPDRFSGHQFPNYSSELNVNALLLGDSALYLCASSRLAGDQETQYFGPGTRLLVL.

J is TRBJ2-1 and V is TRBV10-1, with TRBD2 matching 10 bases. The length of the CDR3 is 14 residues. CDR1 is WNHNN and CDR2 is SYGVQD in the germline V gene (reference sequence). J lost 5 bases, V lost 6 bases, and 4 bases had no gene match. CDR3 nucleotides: TGCGCCAGCAGCCCAGCGGGAGGGCACAATGAGCAGTTCTTC. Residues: CASSPAGGHNEQFF.

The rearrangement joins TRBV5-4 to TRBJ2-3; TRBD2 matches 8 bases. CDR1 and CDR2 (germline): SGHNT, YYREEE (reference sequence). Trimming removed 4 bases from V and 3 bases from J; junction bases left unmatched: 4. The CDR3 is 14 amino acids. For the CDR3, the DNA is TGTGCCAGCAGCCCGGGGGGGCCAACAGATACGCAGTATTTT. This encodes CASSPGGPTDTQYF.

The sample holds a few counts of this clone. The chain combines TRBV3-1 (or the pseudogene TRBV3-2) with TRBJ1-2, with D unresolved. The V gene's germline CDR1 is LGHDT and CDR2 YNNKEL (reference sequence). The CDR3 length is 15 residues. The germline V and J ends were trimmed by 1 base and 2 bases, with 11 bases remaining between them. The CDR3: CASSQAYSTNYGYTF. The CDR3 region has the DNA TGTGCCAGCAGCCAAGCGTATTCCACAAACTATGGCTACACCTTC.

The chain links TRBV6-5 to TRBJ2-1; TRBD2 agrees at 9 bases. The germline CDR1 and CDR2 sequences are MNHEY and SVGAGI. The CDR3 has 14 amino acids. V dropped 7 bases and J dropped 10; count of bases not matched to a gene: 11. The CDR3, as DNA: TGTGCCAGCACGGGGATAGCGGGAGAGGGCGAGCAGTTCTTC. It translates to CASTGIAGEGEQFF.

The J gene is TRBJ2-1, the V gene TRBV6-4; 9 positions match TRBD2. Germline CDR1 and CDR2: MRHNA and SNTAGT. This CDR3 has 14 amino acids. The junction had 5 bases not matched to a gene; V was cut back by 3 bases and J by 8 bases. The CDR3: CASSESGGPYEQFF. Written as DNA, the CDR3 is TGTGCCAGCAGTGAAAGCGGGGGGCCTTATGAGCAGTTCTTC.

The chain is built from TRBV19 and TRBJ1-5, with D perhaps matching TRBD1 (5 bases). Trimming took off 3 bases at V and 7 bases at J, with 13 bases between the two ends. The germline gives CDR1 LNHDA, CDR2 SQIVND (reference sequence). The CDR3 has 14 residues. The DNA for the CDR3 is TGTGCCAGTAGTATGGGAGGGGAGGGCCAGCCCCAGCATTTT. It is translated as CASSMGGEGQPQHF.

CDR3 in amino acids: CASSFVNTEAFF. CDR3 coding DNA: TGTGCCAGCAGTTTCGTGAACACTGAAGCTTTCTTT. The chain has TRBV12-3 or TRBV12-4 and TRBJ1-1; D call uncertain. The CDR3 contains 12 residues. Trimming left V 3 bases short and J 0 bases short, with 2 bases between.

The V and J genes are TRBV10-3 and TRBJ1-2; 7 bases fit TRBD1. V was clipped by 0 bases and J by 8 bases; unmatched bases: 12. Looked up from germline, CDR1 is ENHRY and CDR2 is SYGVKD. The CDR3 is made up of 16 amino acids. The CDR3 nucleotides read TGTGCCATCAGTGAGTCGAAGGGGGCGTCTCTACGGGGCTACACCTTC. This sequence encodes CAISESKGASLRGYTF.

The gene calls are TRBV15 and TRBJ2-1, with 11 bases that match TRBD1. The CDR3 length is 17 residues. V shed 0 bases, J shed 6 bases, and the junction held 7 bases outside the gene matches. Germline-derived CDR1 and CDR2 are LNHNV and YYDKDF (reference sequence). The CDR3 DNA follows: TGTGCCACCAGCAGAGATCGGGTGGGACAGGGGGGCAATGAGCAGTTCTTC. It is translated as CATSRDRVGQGGNEQFF.